This TCR beta chain derives from a study of blood T cell repertoires in COVID-19. Measured with immunoSEQ multiplex PCR; TCRdb has only the in-frame clones, and not every one. In the table there are about 24,000 clones, roughly nine tenths of which are singletons. The CDR3 length is 14 residues. From germline, CDR1 is SNHLY and CDR2 FYNNEI. With 3 bases removed from V and 3 bases from J, the gap between germline ends came to 12 bases. The chain joins TRBV2 to TRBJ2-7, with D possibly TRBD1 on 5 matching bases. The receptor was derived from a man between 65 and 85 years old with acute or convalescent COVID-19. Material for sequencing was peripheral blood. The CDR3 nucleotides are TGTGCCAGCAGTGATAGTCGGCAGGGCTACGAGCAGTACTTC. Amino acids: CASSDSRQGYEQYF.